Included here is one TCR beta chain sequence, with context. Its antigen is not identified. The data were obtained in a study of T cell responses to AZD1222 COVID-19 vaccine. Study results and caveats: Clonal diversity may have been underestimated, and the donors were mostly white British, with more females than males. Repertoire sampling occurred only after the peak T cell response. Distributed over spike, vaccine-associated CD4 TCRs predominated at 160-218 and 743-854.

Sequencing was performed with immunoSEQ multiplex PCR; in TCRdb, only in-frame clones are kept and a portion is missing. The table has approximately 50,000 clones, 75% to 90% seen once. The CDR3 runs 13 residues. CDR1 is SGHTA, CDR2 FQGNSA, per germline. Trimming removed 3 bases at V and 3 bases at J, with 9 bases between. Second-dose schedules of about 4 or about 12 weeks were combined. The chain has TRBV7-2 and TRBJ2-7; D gene ambiguous. This TCR was sampled from an adult who received the AZD1222 COVID-19 vaccine. The source was peripheral blood, collected 28 days after the second AZD1222 dose. CDR3 region: CASSLMQDYEQYF. For the CDR3, the DNA is TGTGCCAGCAGCTTGATGCAGGACTACGAGCAGTACTTC. The whole variable domain, remainder taken from reference TRBV7-2 and TRBJ2-7, is GAGVSQSPSNKVTEKGKDVELRCDPISGHTALYWYRQSLGQGLEFLIYFQGNSAPDKSGLPSDRFSAERTGGSVSTLTIQRTQQEDSAVYLCASSLMQDYEQYFGPGTRLTVT.